This T cell receptor (beta chain) was retrieved from a study of blood T cell repertoires in COVID-19. Study overall: The United States, Italy and Spain were the sources of the acute and convalescent COVID-19 samples. T cells, B-cell-depleted T cells, or PBMCs supplied cDNA or gDNA.

In the authors' methods: Researchers report that nucleated cell counts were estimated from reference gene primer amplification. Sequencing was performed with immunoSEQ multiplex PCR; in TCRdb, only in-frame clones are kept and a portion is missing. The V and J calls and clone size were taken over from that table, and D and trimming were inferred from the DNA. The table shows 150,000 or so clones, with 80% to 95% occurring only once. The sequenced material came from peripheral blood. This clonotype was sampled from a woman in her forties or fifties with acute or convalescent COVID-19.

In DNA, the CDR3 is TGTGCCAGCAGTTACTCGATGAGTCCGGATCAGCCCCAGCATTTT. Translation gives CASSYSMSPDQPQHF. The J gene is TRBJ1-5, the V gene TRBV6-5; no reliable D call. The germline V gene has CDR1 MNHEY and CDR2 SVGAGI. The CDR3 sequence is 15 residues long. V lost 0 bases and J 5 bases, leaving 11 bases between the germline ends.